This paragraph reports one T cell receptor beta chain. The target of this receptor is not known. One base away there is no much larger clone; base qualities are not given. This sample was taken from a study of T cell repertoires in cytomegalovirus infection (dated by TCRdb to 2018 to 2020). Context from the whole study: Because public TCR beta signatures pointed to carriage of CMV infection together with the matching HLA type, the HLA type of each donor mattered for the analysis.

Instrument on record: Illumina HiSeq 1500. TCRdb trimmed public reads at Q25 via fastp, called clones via MiXCR and kept in-frame beta chains. For every CDR3 protein sequence, its rows merge into one entry that carries the most common genes and DNA. The sample data list 490,000 or so distinct CDR3 sequences, and roughly 12% of these were observed just once. The ten biggest clones cover roughly 10% of the sample. Between the V and J ends, shortened by 6 bases and 8 bases respectively, the junction contains 21 bases. The CDR3, cysteine through phenylalanine, is 15 amino acids long. Only the CDR3 portion is preserved as DNA: 45 bases, with reading frame beginning at the first base. The germline V gene supplies CDR1 SGHRS and CDR2 YFSETQ. What the authors observed across the whole study: In both this cohort and an independent approximately 350-donor cohort, the cumulative frequency of public TCR beta family members distinguished carriers of CMV infection plus the relevant HLA type. In the ex vivo response, HLA-C-restricted CMV-specific TCR beta clonotypes were dominant, and in two of eight donors the single most frequent clonotype came from this HLA-C-restricted group.

This TCR derives from a human donor in good health (CMV status not recorded). Some clones in this sample may be carry-over from other donors' samples. Sequenced material: PBMCs. This sequence uses TRBV5-1 and TRBJ2-1; D gene: possibly TRBD2, on 5 matching bases. CDR3 sequence: CASIRRPGFADEQFF. The DNA is TGCGCCAGCATTAGGCGTCCGGGATTCGCGGATGAGCAGTTCTTC.